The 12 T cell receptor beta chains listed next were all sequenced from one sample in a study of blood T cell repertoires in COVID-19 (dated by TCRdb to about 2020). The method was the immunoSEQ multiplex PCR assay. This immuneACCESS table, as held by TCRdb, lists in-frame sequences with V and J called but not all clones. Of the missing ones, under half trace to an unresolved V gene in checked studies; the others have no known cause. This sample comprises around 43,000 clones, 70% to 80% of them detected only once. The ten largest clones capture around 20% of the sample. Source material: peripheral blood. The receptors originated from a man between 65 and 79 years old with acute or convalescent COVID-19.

CDR3 bases: TGTGCCAGTAGTAAAGGGACAGGAGCTAACTATGGCTACACCTTC. Its translation is CASSKGTGANYGYTF. The V and J genes are TRBV19 and TRBJ1-2, with TRBD1 matching 8 bases. Per the germline V gene, CDR1 is LNHDA and CDR2 is SQIVND (reference sequence). V gave up 4 bases and J gave up 0 bases; unmatched junction bases: 4. The CDR3 has 15 amino acids.

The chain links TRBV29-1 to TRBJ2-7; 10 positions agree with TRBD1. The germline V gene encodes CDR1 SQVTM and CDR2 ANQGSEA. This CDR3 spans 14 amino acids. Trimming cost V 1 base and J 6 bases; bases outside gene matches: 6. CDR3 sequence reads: CSVEAWTGGSEQYF. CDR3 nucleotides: TGCAGCGTTGAAGCGTGGACAGGGGGTTCCGAGCAGTACTTC.

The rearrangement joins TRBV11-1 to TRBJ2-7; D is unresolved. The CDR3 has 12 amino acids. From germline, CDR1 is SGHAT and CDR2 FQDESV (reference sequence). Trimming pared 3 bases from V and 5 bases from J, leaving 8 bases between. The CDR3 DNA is TGTGCCAGCAGCTTTGCGAGGAACGAGCAGTACTTC. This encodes CASSFARNEQYF.

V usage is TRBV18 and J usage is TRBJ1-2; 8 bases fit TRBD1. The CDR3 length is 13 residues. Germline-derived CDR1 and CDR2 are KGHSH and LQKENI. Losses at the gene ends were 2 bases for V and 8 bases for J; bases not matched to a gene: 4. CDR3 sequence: CASSPGQGEGYTF. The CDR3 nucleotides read TGTGCCAGCTCACCAGGACAGGGCGAGGGCTACACCTTC.

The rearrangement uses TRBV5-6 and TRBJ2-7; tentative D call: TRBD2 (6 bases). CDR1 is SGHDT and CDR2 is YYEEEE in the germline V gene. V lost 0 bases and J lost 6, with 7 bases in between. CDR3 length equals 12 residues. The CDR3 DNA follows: TGTGCCAGCAGCTTGGTGGGGGGCGAGCAGTACTTC. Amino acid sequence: CASSLVGGEQYF. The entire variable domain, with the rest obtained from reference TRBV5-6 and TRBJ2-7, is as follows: DAGVTQSPTHLIKTRGQQVTLRCSPKSGHDTVSWYQQALGQGPQFIFQYYEEEERQRGNFPDRFSGHQFPNYSSELNVNALLLGDSALYLCASSLVGGEQYFGPGTRLTVT.

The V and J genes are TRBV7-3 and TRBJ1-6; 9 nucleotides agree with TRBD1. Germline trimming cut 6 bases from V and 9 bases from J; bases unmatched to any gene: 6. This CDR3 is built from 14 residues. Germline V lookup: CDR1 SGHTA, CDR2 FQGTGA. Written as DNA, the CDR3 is TGTGCCAGCAGGTTCGGACAGGGGAGTTCACCCCTCCACTTT. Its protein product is CASRFGQGSSPLHF.

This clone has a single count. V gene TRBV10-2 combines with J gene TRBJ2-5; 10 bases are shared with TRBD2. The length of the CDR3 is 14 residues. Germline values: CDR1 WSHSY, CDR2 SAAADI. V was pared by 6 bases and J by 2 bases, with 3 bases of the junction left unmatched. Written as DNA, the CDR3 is TGCGCCAGCAGGCCTAGCGGGGGTCAAGAGACCCAGTACTTC. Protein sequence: CASRPSGGQETQYF.

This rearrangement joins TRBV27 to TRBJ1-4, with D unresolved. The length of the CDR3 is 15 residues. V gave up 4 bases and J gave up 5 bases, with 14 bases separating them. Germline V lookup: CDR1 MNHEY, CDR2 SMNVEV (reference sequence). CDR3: CASSSSVAPNEKLFF. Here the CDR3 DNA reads TGTGCCAGCAGTTCGTCAGTCGCCCCAAATGAAAAACTGTTTTTT.

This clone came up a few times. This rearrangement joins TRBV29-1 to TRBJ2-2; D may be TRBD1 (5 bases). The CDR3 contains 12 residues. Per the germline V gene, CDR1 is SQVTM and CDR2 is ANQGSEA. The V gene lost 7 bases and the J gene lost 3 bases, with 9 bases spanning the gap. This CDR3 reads CSAETDTGELFF. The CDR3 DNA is TGCAGCGCAGAGACAGACACCGGGGAGCTGTTTTTT.

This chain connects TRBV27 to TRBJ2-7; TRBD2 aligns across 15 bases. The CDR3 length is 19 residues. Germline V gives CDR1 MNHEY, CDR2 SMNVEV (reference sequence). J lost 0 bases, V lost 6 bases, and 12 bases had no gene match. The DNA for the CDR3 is TGTGCCAGCAGACCTTACGGACTAGCGGGGGGGACTAGCTCCTACGAGCAGTACTTC. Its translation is CASRPYGLAGGTSSYEQYF.

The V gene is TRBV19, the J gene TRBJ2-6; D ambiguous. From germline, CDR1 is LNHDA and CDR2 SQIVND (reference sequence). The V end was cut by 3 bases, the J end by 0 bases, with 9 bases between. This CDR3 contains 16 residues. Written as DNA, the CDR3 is TGTGCCAGTAGTATTGCTTGGAGCTCTGGGGCCAACGTCCTGACTTTC. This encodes CASSIAWSSGANVLTF.

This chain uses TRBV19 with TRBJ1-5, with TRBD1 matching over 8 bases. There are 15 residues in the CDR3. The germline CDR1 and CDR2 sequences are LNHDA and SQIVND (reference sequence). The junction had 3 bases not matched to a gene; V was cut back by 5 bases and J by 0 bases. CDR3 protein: CASSGQGYSNQPQHF. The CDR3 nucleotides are TGTGCCAGTAGTGGACAGGGATATAGCAATCAGCCCCAGCATTTT.